This T cell receptor (beta chain) emerged from a study of early T cells in non-severe SARS-CoV-2 infection. Overall study context: Sequencing was performed on bulk RNA from unsorted whole blood, leaving chains unpaired. Study findings and constraints: VDJdb matching, biased toward anti-spike CD8 responses, missed private and CD4 specificities.

Details on this clonotype: The antigen remains unidentified.

There are 14 residues in the CDR3. V trimming: 3 bases; J trimming: 3 bases; junction bases outside the gene matches: 3. The germline CDR1 and CDR2 sequences are GTSNPN and SVGIG (reference sequence). As part of library construction, unique molecular identifiers were attached to individual cDNA molecules. TCRdb recomputed calls from the 5' RACE reads with MiXCR, one row per CDR3 protein. The table shows just over 60,000 distinct CDR3 sequences, with roughly a tenth occurring only once. The rearrangement uses TRBV30 and TRBJ2-3; TRBD1 matches 10 bases. Sequencing used whole blood. The sequence was obtained from an adult who was a healthcare worker with PCR-confirmed SARS-CoV-2 infection or an uninfected control (not recorded which). CDR3 sequence (DNA): TGTGCCTGGAGCAGGGGACAGGGGACAGATACGCAGTATTTT. Its translation is CAWSRGQGTDTQYF.